The source of this TCR beta chain is a study of blood T cells in healthy people across ages. Study-wide points: A greater number of naive CD4+ cells and higher diversity distinguished long-lived donors from aged donors.

For the second PCR, which ran for 7 to 11 cycles, a sample-barcoded 5' primer and a J-beta primer mix were used. TCRdb re-analysed the 5' RACE reads in MiXCR, keeping a single row per CDR3 protein. The table shows 1.6 million or so distinct CDR3 sequences, with about 31% occurring only once. CDR1 and CDR2 from the germline V gene are SGDLS and YYNGEE. After removal of 3 bases from V and 0 bases from J, the junction contained 7 bases not matched to a gene. The CDR3 runs to 17 residues. About this clonotype itself: Its antigen is unidentified.

Sequencing used blood. The chain employs TRBV9 and TRBJ2-3, with 10 bases lining up with TRBD2. The clonotype was recovered from a woman in her thirties in good health. The CDR3 DNA reads TGTGCCAGCAGCGCCTCGACTAGCGGGCCTAGCACAGATACGCAGTATTTT. It codes for CASSASTSGPSTDTQYF.